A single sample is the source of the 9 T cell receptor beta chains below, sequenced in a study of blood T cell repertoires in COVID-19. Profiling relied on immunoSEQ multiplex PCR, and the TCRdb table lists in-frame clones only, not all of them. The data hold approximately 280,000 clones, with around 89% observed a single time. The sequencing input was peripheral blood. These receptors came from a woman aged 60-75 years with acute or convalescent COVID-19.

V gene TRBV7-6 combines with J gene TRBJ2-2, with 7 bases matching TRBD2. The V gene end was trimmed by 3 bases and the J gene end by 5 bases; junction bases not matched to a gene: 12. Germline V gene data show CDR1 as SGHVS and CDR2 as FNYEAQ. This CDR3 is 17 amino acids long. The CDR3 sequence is CASSLHSGVLGTGELFF. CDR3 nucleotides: TGTGCCAGCAGCTTGCACAGCGGGGTCCTCGGAACCGGGGAGCTGTTTTTT. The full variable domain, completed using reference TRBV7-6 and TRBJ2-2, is GAGVSQSPRYKVTKRGQDVALRCDPISGHVSLYWYRQALGQGPEFLTYFNYEAQQDKSGLPNDRFSAERPEGSISTLTIQRTEQRDSAMYRCASSLHSGVLGTGELFFGEGSRLTVL.

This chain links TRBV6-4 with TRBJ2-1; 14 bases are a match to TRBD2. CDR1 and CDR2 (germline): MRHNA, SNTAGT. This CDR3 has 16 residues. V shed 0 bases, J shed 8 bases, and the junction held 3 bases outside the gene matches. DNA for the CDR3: TGTGCCAGCAGTGACTCCGGGACTAGCGGGAGCCATGAGCAGTTCTTC. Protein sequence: CASSDSGTSGSHEQFF.

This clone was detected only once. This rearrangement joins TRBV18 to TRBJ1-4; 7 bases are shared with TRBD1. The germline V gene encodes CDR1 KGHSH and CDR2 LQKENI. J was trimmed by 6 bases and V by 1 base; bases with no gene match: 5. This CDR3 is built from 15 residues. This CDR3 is CASSPRGGGDEKLFF. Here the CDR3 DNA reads TGTGCCAGCTCACCACGAGGGGGCGGGGATGAAAAACTGTTTTTT.

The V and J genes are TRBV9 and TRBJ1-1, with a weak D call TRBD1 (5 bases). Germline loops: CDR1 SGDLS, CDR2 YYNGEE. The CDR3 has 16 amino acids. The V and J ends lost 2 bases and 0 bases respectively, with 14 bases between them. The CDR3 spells CASSVGQGLMNTEAFF. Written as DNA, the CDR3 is TGTGCCAGCAGCGTCGGGCAGGGCTTAATGAACACTGAAGCTTTCTTT.

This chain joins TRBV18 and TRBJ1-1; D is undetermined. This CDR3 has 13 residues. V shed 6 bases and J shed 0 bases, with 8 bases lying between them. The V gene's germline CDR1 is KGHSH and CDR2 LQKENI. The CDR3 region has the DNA TGTGCCAGCTCGTCGACACTGAACACTGAAGCTTTCTTT. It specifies CASSSTLNTEAFF.

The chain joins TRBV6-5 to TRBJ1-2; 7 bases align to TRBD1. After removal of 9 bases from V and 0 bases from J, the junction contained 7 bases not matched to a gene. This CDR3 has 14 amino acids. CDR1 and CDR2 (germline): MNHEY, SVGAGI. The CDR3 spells CASSTGAPNYGYTF. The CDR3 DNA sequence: TGTGCCAGTTCTACAGGGGCTCCTAACTATGGCTACACCTTC.

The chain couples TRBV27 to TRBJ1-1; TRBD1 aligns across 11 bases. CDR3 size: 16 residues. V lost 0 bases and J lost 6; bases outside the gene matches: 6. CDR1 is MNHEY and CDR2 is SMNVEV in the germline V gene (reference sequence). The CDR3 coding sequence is TGTGCCAGCAGTTTATCCCACGGACAGGGGGCCGCTGAAGCTTTCTTT. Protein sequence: CASSLSHGQGAAEAFF.

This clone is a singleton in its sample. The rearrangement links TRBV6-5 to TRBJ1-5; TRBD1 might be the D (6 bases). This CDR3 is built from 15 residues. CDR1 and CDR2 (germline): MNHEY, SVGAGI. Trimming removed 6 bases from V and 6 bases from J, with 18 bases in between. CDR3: CASSPNRARSQPQHF. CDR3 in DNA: TGTGCCAGCAGCCCCAACAGGGCGCGGAGTCAGCCCCAGCATTTT.

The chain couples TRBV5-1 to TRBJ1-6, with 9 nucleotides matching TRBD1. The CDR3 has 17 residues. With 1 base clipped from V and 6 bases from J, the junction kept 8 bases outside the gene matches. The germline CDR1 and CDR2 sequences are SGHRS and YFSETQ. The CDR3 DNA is TGCGCCAGCAGCTTGAATAGTGTGACAGGGGGTAATTCACCCCTCCACTTT. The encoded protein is CASSLNSVTGGNSPLHF.